This T cell receptor beta chain was retrieved from a study of ipilimumab plus nivolumab after autologous stem cell transplantation. Whole-study context: Median doses per patient: roughly five ipilimumab, about 8 nivolumab.

Ipilimumab, 1 mg/kg, started 14 to 28 days after autologous transplant. Dosing: nivolumab 3 mg/kg IV, weeks 1, 4, 7, 10, then every two weeks to week 26. Findings and caveats of the study: Authors suggest TCR repertoire, Treg phenotype and gut microbiota support further study.

Measured with immunoSEQ multiplex PCR; TCRdb has only the in-frame clones, and not every one. This sample carries 8,000 to 10,000 clones, roughly 73% of them seen once, and the ten largest clones take less than 20%. On this clone itself: The antigen is unknown.

Trimming took 4 bases from V and 7 from J, leaving 15 bases between them. There are 14 residues in the CDR3. CDR1 is SGDLS, CDR2 YYNGEE, per germline. The clonotype comes from a female donor with multiple myeloma. The genes are TRBV9 and TRBJ1-5; TRBD1 might be the D (6 bases). The sample consisted of PBMCs, taken in a trial of ipilimumab plus nivolumab as post-transplant consolidation. The CDR3 spells CASSLSGGGQPQHF. The CDR3 DNA reads as TGTGCCAGCAGCTTAAGCGGGGGCGGACAGCCCCAGCATTTT. Looking up the rest from reference TRBV9 and TRBJ1-5 gives the full variable domain: DSGVTQTPKHLITATGQRVTLRCSPRSGDLSVYWYQQSLDQGLQFLIQYYNGEERAKGNILERFSAQQFPDLHSELNLSSLELGDSALYFCASSLSGGGQPQHFGDGTRLSIL.